This T cell receptor (beta chain) was recorded in a study of blood T cell repertoires in COVID-19. On the study more broadly: In each case, the material was cDNA or gDNA derived from T cells, B-cell-depleted T cells, or PBMCs.

The assay was immunoSEQ multiplex PCR, and TCRdb's table has in-frame clones only and misses some. The sample holds approximately 400,000 clones, roughly four fifths seen once. This CDR3 has 14 residues. The germline V gene encodes CDR1 GTSNPN and CDR2 SVGIG (reference sequence). V lost 2 bases, J lost 8 bases, and 18 bases lay in between. The source of this sequence is a woman in her fifties or sixties who had recovered from COVID-19. Sequenced input: PBMCs or T cells enriched from blood (not recorded which). The chain joins TRBV30 to TRBJ1-2; tentatively, D is TRBD1 (5 bases). The CDR3 here is CAWSTQTQGSGYTF. The CDR3 bases are TGTGCCTGGAGTACACAGACCCAGGGTTCGGGCTACACCTTC.